A single sample gave rise to the 11 T cell receptor beta chains below, sequenced in a study of CXCR3-negative and CXCR3-positive naive CD8 T cells. The TRB libraries of cDNA were built by UMI-labeled 5' RACE. Reprocessing the 5' RACE reads, TCRdb reports a single entry for every CDR3 protein and omits DNA. The sample has about 45,000 distinct CDR3 sequences. Specimen: memory CD8+ T cells from blood. These receptors were taken from a human donor in good health. Some clones in this sample may be carry-over from other donors' samples.

This chain joins TRBV13 and TRBJ2-7; without DNA, the TCRdb call of TRBD1 cannot be checked. This CDR3 comprises 13 residues. CDR1 is PRHDT, CDR2 FYEKMQ, per germline (reference sequence). This CDR3 reads CASSLSGNHEQYF.

The chain joins TRBV5-1 to TRBJ2-1; with no DNA, the TCRdb D assignment of TRBD2 cannot be verified. This CDR3 has 15 amino acids. Germline V gene data show CDR1 as SGHRS and CDR2 as YFSETQ. CDR3 protein: CASSSGTSAYNEQFF.

J is TRBJ2-4 and V is TRBV10-1. This CDR3 spans 11 amino acids. From germline, CDR1 is WNHNN and CDR2 SYGVQD (reference sequence). The CDR3 protein is CATEGNGIQYF.

Its frequency marks this clonotype as medium-sized. The chain combines TRBV15 with TRBJ2-3; TCRdb's D call, TRBD1, is unchecked because there is no DNA. The CDR3 length is 14 residues. The germline gives CDR1 LNHNV, CDR2 YYDKDF (reference sequence). The CDR3: CATSPQGSTDTQYF. The full variable domain, its missing parts supplied by reference TRBV15 and TRBJ2-3, is DAMVIQNPRYQVTQFGKPVTLSCSQTLNHNVMYWYQQKSSQAPKLLFHYYDKDFNNEADTPDNFQSRRPNTSFCFLDIRSPGLGDTAMYLCATSPQGSTDTQYFGPGTRLTVL.

CDR3 amino acids: CASRGSYNEQFF. The chain uses TRBV30 and TRBJ2-1. Germline V gene sequence: CDR1 GTSNPN, CDR2 SVGIG (reference sequence). The CDR3 length is 12 residues.

V and J are TRBV6-2 or TRBV6-3 and TRBJ2-3; no DNA is available, so the TRBD1 call from TCRdb remains unchecked. Germline V CDR1 and CDR2: MNHEY, SVGEGT. This CDR3 has 15 residues. The CDR3 protein is CASSYSAGATDTQYF.

The chain links TRBV5-1 to TRBJ2-5; TCRdb indicates TRBD1, and absent DNA this call remains unverified. The germline V gene encodes CDR1 SGHRS and CDR2 YFSETQ. The CDR3 contains 16 residues. The CDR3 sequence is CASSLRTTGHGETQYF.

This chain connects TRBV29-1 to TRBJ2-2; TCRdb proposes TRBD2, but this gene call is untestable without DNA. This CDR3 region has 15 residues. Germline V gene sequence: CDR1 SQVTM, CDR2 ANQGSEA. This CDR3 reads CSGREERTNTGELFF.

The chain has TRBV27 and TRBJ2-1; TCRdb names TRBD2, which stays unverified in the absence of DNA. The CDR3 has 17 residues. From germline, CDR1 is MNHEY and CDR2 SMNVEV (reference sequence). The CDR3 spells CASSGTSGGSSYNEQFF.

The chain is built from TRBV10-3 and TRBJ2-2; TCRdb outputs TRBD2, but without DNA this stays unchecked. The germline gives CDR1 ENHRY, CDR2 SYGVKD. The CDR3 is 17 amino acids. This chain's CDR3 is CAISDLLAGSNTGELFF.

This clonotype is called medium-sized (0.01 to 0.1%) based on its frequency. The V gene is TRBV14, the J gene TRBJ2-7; TCRdb calls TRBD1, which cannot be checked without DNA. CDR1 is SGHDN and CDR2 is FVKESK in the germline V gene. The CDR3 contains 13 residues. The CDR3 protein is CASKGIGAYEQYF.